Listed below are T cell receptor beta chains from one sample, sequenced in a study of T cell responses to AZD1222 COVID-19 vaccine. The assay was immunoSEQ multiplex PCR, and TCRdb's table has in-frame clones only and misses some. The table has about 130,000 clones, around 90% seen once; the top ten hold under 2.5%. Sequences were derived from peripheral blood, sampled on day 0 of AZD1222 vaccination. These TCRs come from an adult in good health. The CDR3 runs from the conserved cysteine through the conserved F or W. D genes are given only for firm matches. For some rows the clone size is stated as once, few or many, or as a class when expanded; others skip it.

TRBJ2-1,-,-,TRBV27,CASSLGSGKQFF,TGTGCCAGCAGTTTGGGCTCGGGGAAGCAGTTCTTC
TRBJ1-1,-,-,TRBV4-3,CASSQELGGRNTEAFF,TGCGCCAGCAGCCAAGAGTTGGGGGGGAGGAACACTGAAGCTTTCTTT
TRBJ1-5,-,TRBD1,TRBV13,CASSAGTGTQPQHF,TGTGCCAGCAGCGCCGGGACAGGGACTCAGCCCCAGCATTTT
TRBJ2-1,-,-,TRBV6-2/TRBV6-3,CASSYLTVSSYNEQFF,TGTGCCAGCAGTTACCTGACTGTGAGCTCCTACAATGAGCAGTTCTTC
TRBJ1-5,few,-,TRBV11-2,CASSLTGGQPQHF,TGTGCCAGCAGCTTAACTGGCGGTCAGCCCCAGCATTTT
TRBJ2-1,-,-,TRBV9,CASSPGGGQNNEQFF,TGTGCCAGCAGCCCCGGAGGGGGTCAAAACAATGAGCAGTTCTTC
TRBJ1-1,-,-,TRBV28,CASSLYFGGIGPNTEAFF,TGTGCCAGCAGTTTGTATTTCGGAGGTATCGGCCCGAACACTGAAGCTTTCTTT
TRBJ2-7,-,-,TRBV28,CASKSGTSTYEQYF,TGTGCCAGCAAGTCCGGAACTAGCACCTACGAGCAGTACTTC
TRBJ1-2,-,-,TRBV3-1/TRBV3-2,CASSPAPESGYTF,TGTGCCAGCAGCCCTGCTCCGGAGTCGGGCTACACCTTC
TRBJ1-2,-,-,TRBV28,CASSFHGGEAYYGYTF,TGTGCCAGCAGTTTCCACGGGGGCGAGGCGTACTATGGCTACACCTTC
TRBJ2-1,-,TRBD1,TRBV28,CASSRGQGSISYNEQFF,TGTGCCAGCAGTCGGGGACAGGGGTCTATCTCCTACAATGAGCAGTTCTTC
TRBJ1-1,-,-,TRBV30,CAWSLSLRDTEAFF,TGTGCCTGGAGCCTTTCTTTAAGGGACACTGAAGCTTTCTTT
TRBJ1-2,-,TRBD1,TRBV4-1,CASSPGDSLYGYTF,TGCGCCAGCAGCCCTGGGGACAGCCTCTATGGCTACACCTTC
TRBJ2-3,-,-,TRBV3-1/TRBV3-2,CASSQDLGLMGDTQYF,TGTGCCAGCAGCCAAGATCTCGGCCTCATGGGGGATACGCAGTATTTT
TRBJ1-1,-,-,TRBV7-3,CASSLTGTLGDETEAFF,TGTGCCAGCAGCTTAACGGGGACTCTAGGGGATGAAACTGAAGCTTTCTTT
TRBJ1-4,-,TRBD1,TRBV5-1,CASSWTGATTNEKLFF,TGCGCCAGCAGCTGGACAGGGGCTACAACTAATGAAAAACTGTTTTTT
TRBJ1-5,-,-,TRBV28,CASSLQVDDQPQHF,TGTGCCAGCAGTTTACAAGTAGATGATCAGCCCCAGCATTTT
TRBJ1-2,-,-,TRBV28,CARWWDYGYTF,TGTGCCAGGTGGTGGGACTATGGCTACACCTTC
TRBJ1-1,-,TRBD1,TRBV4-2,CASSLDSGTGGSEAFF,TGTGCCAGCAGCCTCGACTCCGGGACAGGGGGCTCTGAAGCTTTCTTT
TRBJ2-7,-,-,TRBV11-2,CASSSVRSPSREQYF,TGTGCCAGCAGCTCCGTTCGGAGTCCTTCCCGCGAGCAGTACTTC
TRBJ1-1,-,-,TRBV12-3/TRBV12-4,CASSLLSTEAFF,TGTGCCAGCAGTTTATTGAGTACTGAAGCTTTCTTT
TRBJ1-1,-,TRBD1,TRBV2,CASRAGTAVGAFF,TGTGCCAGCAGGGCAGGGACAGCGGTCGGGGCTTTCTTT
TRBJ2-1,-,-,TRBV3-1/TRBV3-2,CASSQDGPYNEQFF,TGTGCCAGCAGCCAAGACGGCCCTTACAATGAGCAGTTCTTC
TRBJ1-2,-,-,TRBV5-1,CASSISGLNYGYTF,TGCGCCAGCAGCATTTCGGGGCTGAACTATGGCTACACCTTC
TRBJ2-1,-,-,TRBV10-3,CAITGTLSSYNEQFF,TGTGCCATCACCGGGACACTCAGCTCCTACAATGAGCAGTTCTTC
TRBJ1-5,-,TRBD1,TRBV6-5,CASSYPDRGSNQPQHF,TGTGCCAGCAGTTACCCTGACAGGGGTAGCAATCAGCCCCAGCATTTT
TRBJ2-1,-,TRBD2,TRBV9,CASSVDSGGFNEQFF,TGTGCCAGCAGCGTAGATAGCGGGGGGTTCAATGAGCAGTTCTTC
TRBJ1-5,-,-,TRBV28,CASSFTREDQPQHF,TGTGCCAGCAGTTTTACCAGGGAGGATCAGCCCCAGCATTTT
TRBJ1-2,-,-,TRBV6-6,CASSSDVGRINYGYTF,TGTGCCAGCAGTTCCGACGTCGGACGGATAAACTATGGCTACACCTTC
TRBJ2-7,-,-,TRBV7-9,CASSPTISRTIYEQYF,TGTGCCAGCAGCCCAACGATATCCAGAACGATCTACGAGCAGTACTTC